The 16 T cell receptor delta chains below come from one sample, sequenced in a study of γδ T cells in repeated Plasmodium falciparum infection. Gammadelta T cells were flow-sorted from PBMC into Vgamma9/Vdelta2+ and Vdelta2-negative populations for bulk analysis. TCRdb processed the multiplex PCR reads again with the CATT caller. Here the sample spans some 100,000 delta-chain clones, 1.4% being singletons. Sequenced sample: gamma-delta T cells from blood. Source of these receptors: a pool of human donors (malaria-infected and uninfected, not separated).

The sample holds a few counts of this clone. TCRdb lists the protein of a much larger clone for this DNA, which differs at residue 16, so this is likely a read error; the protein given here is translated from the DNA itself. In DNA form, the CDR3 reads TGTGCCTGTGACACCGTCATACTGGGGGATACAACAGATCACTCCTTGGACACCCGACAGATGTTTTTC. This codes for CACDTVILGDTTDHSLDTRQMFF. The genes are TRDV2 and TRDJ3; 12 bases are a match to TRDD3. Assignment of the J gene here rests on matching the DNA to germline, because TCRdb gives none. The CDR3 consists of 23 residues. In germline, CDR1 is GEAIGNYY, CDR2 EKD.

The sample holds a few counts of this clone. TCRdb pairs this DNA with a much larger clone's protein that differs at residue 9, likely a read error; the protein shown was translated from the DNA. The rearrangement links TRDV2 to TRDJ1; D gene unclear. Per germline, CDR1 GEAIGNYY and CDR2 EKD. V was clipped by 1 base and J by 5 bases, with 13 bases between them. The CDR3 is made up of 14 amino acids. CDR3 coding DNA: TGTGCCTGTGACACTTTGGTACTGAGGGATAAACTCATCTTT. Amino acid sequence: CACDTLVLRDKLIF.

The V call is TRDV1, the J call TRDJ1, with TRDD3 matching 7 bases. CDR3 size: 21 residues. Germline CDR1 and CDR2: TSWWSYY and QGS. The J segment lost 0 bases and the V segment lost 1 base, leaving 20 bases of the junction unmatched. This chain's CDR3 is CALGEHPRRDTGDSYTDKLIF. CDR3 nucleotide sequence: TGTGCTCTTGGGGAACATCCTAGACGGGATACTGGGGACTCTTACACCGATAAACTCATCTTT.

Points on this clone: One base separates it from a far larger clone, so it is likely a read error. Other DNA sequences in this sample translate to the same CDR3. The CDR3 protein is CALGGGLPTHERADKLIF. The CDR3 DNA reads TGTGCCCTTGGGGGGGGCCTTCCTACACATGAGCGGGCCGATAAACTCATCTTT. The chain couples TRDV1 to TRDJ1; 9 bases fit TRDD2. Germline V gives CDR1 TSWWSYY, CDR2 QGS. The length of the CDR3 is 18 residues.

This clone was picked up a small number of times. A far more abundant clone sits one base away, making this likely a read error. Within the sample, other DNA sequences also encode this same CDR3. This chain joins TRDV1 and TRDJ1; D gene ambiguous. The J gene was missing in TCRdb and was found by matching the end of the DNA to germline. V shed 1 base and J shed 2 bases, with 29 bases lying between them. CDR1 and CDR2 (germline): TSWWSYY, QGS. The CDR3 is 21 amino acids. CDR3 in amino acids: CALGERLLWSDAPRRTDKLIF. The CDR3 DNA sequence: TGTGCTCTTGGGGAACGGCTACTCTGGTCTGACGCCCCCCGGAGGACCGATAAACTCATCTTT.

About this clone itself: The protein TCRdb gives is from a much larger clone and does not agree with this DNA's translation at residue 15, likely a read error; the protein shown here comes from the DNA. This sequence joins TRDV1 and TRDJ1; 9 bases are shared with TRDD3. Because TCRdb records no J gene, it was assigned here through a match of the DNA to germline. The V segment lost 1 base and the J segment 0 bases; nucleotides outside the gene matches: 30. The CDR3 runs to 25 residues. CDR1 and CDR2 from the germline V gene are TSWWSYY and QGS. The CDR3 DNA is TGTGCTCTTGGGGAACGAGGGCTCCTACGCGATACTGGGGGACACGGGCATACAAACACCGATAAACTCATCTTT. Residues: CALGERGLLRDTGGHGHTNTDKLIF.

This clone was observed a handful of times. This DNA's translation and the protein TCRdb lists, from a much larger clone, do not match at residue 16, likely due to a read error; the protein shown is translated from the DNA. Here the V gene is TRDV2, but the J gene went uncalled; the listed D gene, TRDD3, was not tested against the DNA. This CDR3 has 18 amino acids. Germline V CDR1 and CDR2: GEAIGNYY, EKD. The CDR3 DNA reads as TGTGCCTGTCGTCCTTTTTCGACTGGGGGACTTTACACCGATAAACCCATCTTT. It is translated as CACRPFSTGGLYTDKPIF.

This clone appeared many times. It differs at one base from a far larger clone, so likely a read error. This specimen includes other DNA sequences encoding the same CDR3. The chain combines TRDV2 with TRDJ1, with 12 nucleotides matching TRDD3. Here the J gene came from matching the DNA to germline, since TCRdb omits it. Germline loops: CDR1 GEAIGNYY, CDR2 EKD. The CDR3 is made up of 17 amino acids. The CDR3 loop reads CACDTVGTGGYTDKLIF. CDR3 nucleotide sequence: TGTGCCTGTGACACCGTCGGTACTGGGGGATACACTGATAAACTCATCTTT.

This clone was found a few times. TCRdb has a much larger clone's protein, which differs at residue 11 from the translation of this DNA, likely because of a read error; what is shown is the protein translated from the DNA. This specimen includes other DNA sequences encoding the same CDR3. The V and J genes are TRDV3 and TRDJ1; 9 nucleotides line up with TRDD3. The CDR3 has 16 amino acids. V lost 5 bases and J lost 5; bases outside the gene matches: 18. The germline gives CDR1 TVYSNPD, CDR2 GDNSRS (reference sequence). The CDR3 DNA is TGTGCCGTTTTTGGGCTTCGGGGGGATACCCGTGATAAACTCATCTTT. Protein: CAVFGLRGDTRDKLIF. Complete variable domain (other parts from reference TRDV3 and TRDJ1): CDKVTQSSPDQTVASGSEVVLLCTYDTVYSNPDLFWYRIRPDYSFQFVFYGDNSRSEGADFTQGRFSVKHILTQKAFHLVISPVRTEDSATYYCAVFGLRGDTRDKLIFGKGTRVTVEP.

This clone was seen more than once but under ten times. TCRdb shows a much larger clone's protein in place of this DNA's translation, and the two differ at residue 12, likely through a read error; the protein shown is translated from the DNA. This rearrangement joins TRDV1 to TRDJ1; D is ambiguous. The J gene, not given by TCRdb, was assigned here from a germline match of the nucleotide sequence. This CDR3 spans 21 amino acids. The germline CDR1 and CDR2 sequences are TSWWSYY and QGS. V lost 1 base to trimming and J lost 0 bases, with 27 bases between them. CDR3 sequence (DNA): TGTGCTCTTGGGGAACGCCTTGAGAACTTACTGAACCCTTATTACACCGATAAACTCATCTTT. This gives the protein CALGERLENLLNPYYTDKLIF.

This clone has a count of ten or more. The protein recorded in TCRdb matches a much larger clone and deviates from this DNA's translation at residue 4, suggesting a read error; the protein here is obtained by translating the DNA. CDR3 nucleotide sequence: TGTGCCTGTGGCACCGTAACGACTGGGGGATTCTACACCGATAAACTCATCTTT. Residues: CACGTVTTGGFYTDKLIF. The V and J genes are TRDV2 and TRDJ1; 10 positions agree with TRDD3. CDR1 and CDR2 from the germline V gene are GEAIGNYY and EKD. The CDR3 has 18 amino acids.

Turning to this clone: Given a far larger clone just one base away, this is likely a sequencing read error. Other DNA sequences of this sample code for an identical CDR3. The chain uses TRDV2 and TRDJ1, with a weak D call TRDD3 (5 bases). The germline V gene has CDR1 GEAIGNYY and CDR2 EKD. This CDR3 region has 16 residues. The V and J ends lost 0 bases and 1 base respectively, with 14 bases between them. CDR3 DNA sequence: TGTGCCTGTGACACCGTGGGAGATACCCCCACCGATAAACTCATCTTT. This translates into CACDTVGDTPTDKLIF.

A few counts support this clone. It differs at one base from a far larger clone, so likely a read error. The same CDR3 is also encoded by other DNA sequences in this sample. The chain links TRDV3 to TRDJ1, with 12 bases fitting TRDD3. The J gene, not given by TCRdb, was assigned here from a germline match of the nucleotide sequence. Germline V CDR1 and CDR2: TVYSNPD, GDNSRS (reference sequence). The J segment lost 8 bases and the V segment lost 1 base, leaving 14 bases of the junction unmatched. The CDR3 loop spans 16 amino acids. CDR3 nucleotide sequence: TGTGCCTTTAAGAGACCCACTGGGGGATACTACTGCAAACTCATCTTT. Translation: CAFKRPTGGYYCKLIF.

This clone was found a few times. This probably arose from a read error, given a far larger clone one base away. Other DNA sequences in this specimen translate into the identical CDR3. J is TRDJ1 and V is TRDV1; 10 positions match TRDD3. The J gene is absent in TCRdb and was assigned here via DNA matching to germline. This CDR3 has 26 amino acids. J was trimmed by 0 bases and V by 4 bases; bases with no gene match: 35. Germline V CDR1 and CDR2: TSWWSYY, QGS. Written as DNA, the CDR3 is TGTGCTCTTGGGGCCACGCCTTCCTGGCTATCAACTGGGGGATTTCATCGATTTTATCACACCGATAAACTCATCTTT. Translating gives CALGATPSWLSTGGFHRFYHTDKLIF.

A note on this clone: With only one base between it and a far larger clone, this is likely a read error. The sample contains more than one DNA sequence encoding this CDR3. The DNA for the CDR3 is TGTGCTTTCCCTGATACCCTACTGGGGGACCCAAATCACTCGTACACCGATAAACTCATCTTT. It is translated as CAFPDTLLGDPNHSYTDKLIF. The chain uses TRDV3 and TRDJ1; 9 bases line up with TRDD3. TCRdb lists no J gene, so it was determined here by aligning the DNA to germline. The length of the CDR3 is 21 residues. Per the germline V gene, CDR1 is TVYSNPD and CDR2 is GDNSRS (reference sequence).

This clone was seen only a few times. The mismatch at residue 6 between this DNA's translation and the TCRdb protein of a much larger clone likely reflects a read error; the protein shown is translated from the DNA. This chain connects TRDV3 to TRDJ1; 7 bases match TRDD3. Germline CDR1 is TVYSNPD and CDR2 is GDNSRS (reference sequence). This CDR3 comprises 16 residues. V dropped 3 bases and J dropped 3; count of bases not matched to a gene: 16. In DNA form, the CDR3 reads TGTGCCTTCACCCGCTTCCCACGAGGGATACCCGATAAACTCATCTTT. Translation: CAFTRFPRGIPDKLIF.